These 21 T cell receptor beta chains originate from one sample sequenced in a study of identical twins. One entry per CDR3 protein, called by TCRdb with MiXCR from the 5' RACE reads. This table has about 570,000 distinct CDR3 sequences, over 8.5% appearing once. This same sample was also taken into another study, of yellow fever vaccine responses in identical twins.

Sequenced material: PBMCs. These receptors were obtained from a woman aged 18 to 35 in good health.

This clonotype was counted ten times or more. In nucleotides, the CDR3 is TGCAGCGTGGGGAGCGGGAGCAACACCGGGGAGCTGTTTTTT. This gives the protein CSVGSGSNTGELFF. The chain links TRBV29-1 to TRBJ2-2, with TRBD2 matching over 8 bases. The germline V gene encodes CDR1 SQVTM and CDR2 ANQGSEA. Trimming took 6 bases from V and 2 from J; bases not matched to a gene: 5. The CDR3 extends over 14 amino acids.

This clonotype occurred a few times. The chain combines TRBV6-1 with TRBJ2-7, with 9 bases lining up with TRBD2. The length of the CDR3 is 15 residues. Germline assignment: CDR1 MNHNS and CDR2 SASEGT. The junction had 9 bases not matched to a gene; V was cut back by 7 bases and J by 2 bases. CDR3 bases: TGTGCCAGCACCTTTGTTGGCGGGGGGGCCTACGAGCAGTACTTC. Protein sequence: CASTFVGGGAYEQYF.

This clonotype was found a few times. The chain employs TRBV5-5 and TRBJ1-1; tentative D call: TRBD1 (5 bases). The V end lost 1 base, the J end lost 7 bases, and 14 bases lay between the germline ends. From germline, CDR1 is SGHKS and CDR2 YYEKEE (reference sequence). This CDR3 is built from 14 residues. CDR3 sequence: CASSLTFREDEAFF. The CDR3 DNA sequence: TGTGCCAGCAGCTTGACGTTCAGGGAAGATGAAGCTTTCTTT.

This clonotype was detected once. The chain recombines TRBV5-1 with TRBJ1-2, with D possibly matching TRBD1 (5 bases). The CDR3 runs to 16 residues. V was trimmed by 5 bases and J by 1 base, leaving 18 bases between them. The germline V gene has CDR1 SGHRS and CDR2 YFSETQ. CDR3 amino acids: CASRRGEQEDNYGYTF. As DNA, the CDR3 is TGCGCCAGCAGGAGAGGGGAACAGGAAGATAACTATGGCTACACCTTC.

In its sample, this clonotype was seen a few times. The chain has TRBV5-1 and TRBJ2-5, with TRBD1 matching over 7 bases. CDR1 is SGHRS and CDR2 is YFSETQ in the germline V gene. This CDR3 is 15 amino acids long. Germline trimming cut 3 bases from V and 5 bases from J; bases unmatched to any gene: 10. This CDR3 reads CASSSDYRGGETQYF. Here the CDR3 DNA reads TGCGCCAGCAGCTCCGACTACAGGGGTGGGGAGACCCAGTACTTC.

This chain links TRBV20-1 with TRBJ2-7, with D possibly being TRBD1 (6 bases). CDR1 and CDR2 from the germline V gene are DFQATT and SNEGSKA (reference sequence). V lost 6 bases and J lost 1, with 16 bases in between. The CDR3 is 14 amino acids. Written as DNA, the CDR3 is TGCAGTGCCAGAATCGCCAGGGGATCCTACGAGCAGTACTTC. It codes for CSARIARGSYEQYF.

The sample holds a few counts of this clonotype. The rearrangement joins TRBV9 to TRBJ2-3, with 11 bases that match TRBD2. CDR1 is SGDLS and CDR2 is YYNGEE in the germline V gene. The CDR3 runs to 20 residues. V lost 4 bases, J lost 2 bases, and 18 bases stayed unmatched. The CDR3 nucleotides read TGTGCCAGCAGCCCGAACCGACTAGCGGGACCCACCGGGGTCACAGATACGCAGTATTTT. Encoded protein: CASSPNRLAGPTGVTDTQYF.

Written as DNA, the CDR3 is TGTGCCAGCAGCTTGGTAACAGTGTACAATGAGCAGTTCTTC. It is translated as CASSLVTVYNEQFF. This chain uses TRBV5-5 with TRBJ2-1; D is uncertain. V was shortened by 0 bases and J by 4 bases, with 8 bases between the two germline ends. The CDR3 is 14 amino acids. The germline V gene encodes CDR1 SGHKS and CDR2 YYEKEE (reference sequence).

This clonotype was detected many times. The CDR3 spells CASSLDRVAFF. For the CDR3, the DNA is TGTGCCAGCAGTCTGGACAGGGTTGCTTTCTTT. This chain links TRBV12-3 or TRBV12-4 with TRBJ1-1, with 8 bases matching TRBD1. The CDR3 totals 11 residues. The V and J ends lost 5 bases and 11 bases, in that order; junction bases with no gene match: 4.

This chain connects TRBV7-2 to TRBJ2-3; possibly TRBD1 for D (5 bases). The CDR3 is made up of 14 amino acids. Trimming took off 1 base at V and 3 bases at J, with 8 bases between the two ends. CDR1 is SGHTA, CDR2 FQGNSA, per germline. CDR3 bases: TGTGCCAGCAGCTTAGTACAGGCGACAGATACGCAGTATTTT. It translates to CASSLVQATDTQYF.

In this sample, this clonotype turned up many times. At one of its ends the junction is not consistent with the germline gene, which may arise from a read error. The chain employs TRBV5-1 and TRBJ2-7, with D possibly being TRBD1 or TRBD2 (5 bases each). The germline CDR1 and CDR2 sequences are SGHRS and YFSETQ. The CDR3 covers 14 residues. DNA for the CDR3: TGTGCCAGCAGCGCCGGGACGGGTTCCTACGAGCAGTACTTC. The encoded protein is CASSAGTGSYEQYF.

The chain joins TRBV29-1 to TRBJ1-2, with D perhaps TRBD1 (5 bases). The CDR3 is 10 amino acids. Germline-derived CDR1 and CDR2 are SQVTM and ANQGSEA. With 3 bases removed from V and 8 bases from J, the gap between germline ends came to 7 bases. The DNA of the CDR3 is TGCAGCGTTGACAGGGTCGGCTACACCTTC. Protein product: CSVDRVGYTF.

This clonotype was counted many times. The chain uses TRBV12-3 or TRBV12-4 and TRBJ2-1; D possibly corresponds to TRBD1 (6 bases). Trimming took off 7 bases at V and 10 bases at J, with 11 bases between the two ends. The CDR3 has 11 amino acids. CDR3 nucleotide sequence: TGTGCCAGCACTACCAGGGGAGAGCAGTTCTTC. As protein: CASTTRGEQFF.

This clonotype was observed many times. This rearrangement joins TRBV12-5 to TRBJ1-2; TRBD1 matches at 11 bases. After removal of 7 bases from V and 4 bases from J, the junction contained 5 bases not matched to a gene. The germline V gene encodes CDR1 LGHNT and CDR2 FRNRAP. The CDR3 runs to 14 residues. The CDR3 sequence is CASARDRGGYGYTF. The DNA of the CDR3 is TGTGCTAGTGCCCGGGACAGGGGGGGCTATGGCTACACCTTC.

The gene calls are TRBV3-1 and TRBJ2-7; 8 nucleotides match TRBD1. J was trimmed by 11 bases and V by 4 bases; bases with no gene match: 7. The germline gives CDR1 LGHDT, CDR2 YNNKEL (reference sequence). CDR3 length: 12 amino acids. This CDR3 is CASSPGQAIEYF. The CDR3 nucleotides read TGTGCCAGCAGCCCGGGACAGGCGATTGAGTACTTC.

This clonotype was counted between two and nine times. The chain carries TRBV28 and TRBJ2-1; no firm D call. The CDR3 has 12 residues. V lost 7 bases and J 3 bases, leaving 7 bases between the germline ends. The V gene's germline CDR1 is MDHEN and CDR2 SYDVKM. The CDR3 DNA is TGTGCCAGCACCTTAAACTACAATGAGCAGTTCTTC. It translates to CASTLNYNEQFF.

This clonotype was detected ten times or more. V gene TRBV9 combines with J gene TRBJ2-7; no definite D call. V was shortened by 3 bases and J by 2 bases, with 9 bases between the two germline ends. CDR1 and CDR2 (germline): SGDLS, YYNGEE. This CDR3 has 13 amino acids. The CDR3 region is CASSAEVAYEQYF. CDR3 DNA sequence: TGTGCCAGCAGCGCCGAGGTTGCCTACGAGCAGTACTTC.

The chain employs TRBV25-1 and TRBJ2-1; no reliable D call. V gave up 3 bases and J gave up 9 bases, with 6 bases separating them. Germline CDR1 is MGHDK and CDR2 is SYGVNS. The CDR3 consists of 11 residues. CDR3 nucleotides: TGTGCCAGCAGTGAGAGGAGTGAGCAGTTCTTC. Encoded protein: CASSERSEQFF.

The sample holds many counts of this clonotype. The chain links TRBV20-1 to TRBJ2-7; 9 bases are a match to TRBD1. J was trimmed by 6 bases and V by 3 bases; bases with no gene match: 6. The CDR3 sequence is 13 residues long. From germline, CDR1 is DFQATT and CDR2 SNEGSKA (reference sequence). The CDR3 bases are TGCAGTGCTAGGGGGACAGGGATGGGCGAGCAGTACTTC. Translation: CSARGTGMGEQYF.

This clonotype came up many times. The CDR3 sequence is CATSRDPGGRTGELFF. Here the CDR3 DNA reads TGTGCCACCAGCAGAGATCCAGGGGGCCGCACCGGGGAGCTGTTTTTT. The chain links TRBV15 to TRBJ2-2, with 8 bases lining up with TRBD1. V lost 0 bases to trimming and J lost 4 bases; unmatched junction nucleotides: 4. In germline, CDR1 is LNHNV, CDR2 YYDKDF (reference sequence). The CDR3 sequence is 16 residues long.

There are a few counts of this clonotype. V and J are TRBV4-1 and TRBJ2-7; D might be TRBD2 (5 bases). Germline V lookup: CDR1 MGHRA, CDR2 YSYEKL. V was clipped by 1 base and J by 2 bases, with 9 bases between them. This CDR3 has 14 residues. Here the CDR3 reads CASSQVVGAYEQYF. CDR3 DNA sequence: TGCGCCAGCAGCCAAGTTGTCGGGGCCTACGAGCAGTACTTC.